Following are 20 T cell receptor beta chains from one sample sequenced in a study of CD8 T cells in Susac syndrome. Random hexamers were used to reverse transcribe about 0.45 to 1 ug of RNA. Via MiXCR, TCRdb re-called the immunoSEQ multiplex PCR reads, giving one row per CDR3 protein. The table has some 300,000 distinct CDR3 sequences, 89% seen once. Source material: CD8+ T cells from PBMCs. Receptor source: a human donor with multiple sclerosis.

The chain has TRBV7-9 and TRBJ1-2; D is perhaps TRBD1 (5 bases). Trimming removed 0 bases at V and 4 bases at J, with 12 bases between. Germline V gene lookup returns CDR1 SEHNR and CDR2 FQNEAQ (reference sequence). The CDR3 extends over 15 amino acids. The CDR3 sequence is CASSLALTGGYGYTF. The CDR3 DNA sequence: TGTGCCAGCAGCTTAGCGCTGACGGGGGGCTATGGCTACACCTTC.

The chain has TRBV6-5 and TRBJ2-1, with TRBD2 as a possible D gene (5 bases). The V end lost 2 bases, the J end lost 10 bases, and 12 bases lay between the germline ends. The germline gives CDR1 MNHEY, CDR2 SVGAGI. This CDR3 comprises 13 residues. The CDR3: CASSYTVSGEQFF. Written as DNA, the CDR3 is TGTGCCAGCAGTTACACCGTAAGCGGCGAGCAGTTCTTC.

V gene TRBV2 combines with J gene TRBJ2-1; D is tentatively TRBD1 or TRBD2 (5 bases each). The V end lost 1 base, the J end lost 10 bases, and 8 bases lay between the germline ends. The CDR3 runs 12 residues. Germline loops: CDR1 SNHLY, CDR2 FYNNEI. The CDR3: CASSEGGFEQFF. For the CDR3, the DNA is TGTGCCAGCAGTGAAGGGGGGTTCGAGCAGTTCTTC.

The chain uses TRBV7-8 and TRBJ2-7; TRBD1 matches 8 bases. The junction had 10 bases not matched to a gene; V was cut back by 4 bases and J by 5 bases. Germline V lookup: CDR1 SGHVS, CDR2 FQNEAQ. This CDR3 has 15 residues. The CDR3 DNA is TGTGCCAGCAGCTCCTTTCCGACAGGGGTTAACGAGCAGTACTTC. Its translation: CASSSFPTGVNEQYF.

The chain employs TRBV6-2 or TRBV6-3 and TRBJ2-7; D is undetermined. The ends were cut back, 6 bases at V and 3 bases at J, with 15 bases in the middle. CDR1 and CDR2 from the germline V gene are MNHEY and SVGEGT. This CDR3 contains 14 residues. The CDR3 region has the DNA TGTGCCAGCAGCGAACACGGCCGGTACTACGAGCAGTACTTC. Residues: CASSEHGRYYEQYF.

The CDR3: CASSISGPNTEAFF. CDR3 sequence (DNA): TGTGCCAGTAGTATCTCGGGGCCGAACACTGAAGCTTTCTTT. The chain uses TRBV19 and TRBJ1-1; D might be TRBD1 (5 bases). V lost 3 bases and J 1 base, leaving 9 bases between the germline ends. The CDR3 extends over 14 amino acids. CDR1 and CDR2 (germline): LNHDA, SQIVND (reference sequence).

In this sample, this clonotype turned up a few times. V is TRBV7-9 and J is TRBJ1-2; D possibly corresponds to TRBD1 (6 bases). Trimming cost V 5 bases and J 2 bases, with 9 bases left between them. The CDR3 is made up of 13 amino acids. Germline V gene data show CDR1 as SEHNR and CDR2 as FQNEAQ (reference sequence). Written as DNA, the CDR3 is TGTGCCAGCAGCCTCGGACAGAACTATGGCTACACCTTC. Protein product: CASSLGQNYGYTF.

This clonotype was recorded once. The CDR3 is CATSSPIDLPEREQYF. The CDR3 bases are TGTGCCACCAGCAGCCCCATAGACCTTCCCGAACGCGAGCAGTACTTC. The chain joins TRBV15 to TRBJ2-7, with no clear D. Germline V gives CDR1 LNHNV, CDR2 YYDKDF (reference sequence). The V end lost 3 bases, the J end lost 6 bases, and 21 bases lay between the germline ends. The CDR3 sequence is 16 residues long.

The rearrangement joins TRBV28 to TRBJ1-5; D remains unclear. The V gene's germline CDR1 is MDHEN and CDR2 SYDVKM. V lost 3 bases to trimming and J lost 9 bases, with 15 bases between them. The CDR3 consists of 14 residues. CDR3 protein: CASSFFTGPMPQHF. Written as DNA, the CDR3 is TGTGCCAGCAGTTTTTTTACCGGCCCCATGCCCCAGCATTTT.

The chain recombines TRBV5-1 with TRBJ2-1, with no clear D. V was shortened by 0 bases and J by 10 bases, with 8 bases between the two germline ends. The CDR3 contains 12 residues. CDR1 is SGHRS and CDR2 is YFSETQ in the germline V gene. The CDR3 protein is CASSLAHPEQFF. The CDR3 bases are TGCGCCAGCAGCTTGGCACATCCCGAGCAGTTCTTC.

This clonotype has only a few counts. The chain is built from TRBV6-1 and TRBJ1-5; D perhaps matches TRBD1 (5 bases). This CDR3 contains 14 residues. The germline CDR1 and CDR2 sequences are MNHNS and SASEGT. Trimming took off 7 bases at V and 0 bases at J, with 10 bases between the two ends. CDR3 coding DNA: TGTGCCAGCACCCCGGGGGATAGCAATCAGCCCCAGCATTTT. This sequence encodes CASTPGDSNQPQHF.

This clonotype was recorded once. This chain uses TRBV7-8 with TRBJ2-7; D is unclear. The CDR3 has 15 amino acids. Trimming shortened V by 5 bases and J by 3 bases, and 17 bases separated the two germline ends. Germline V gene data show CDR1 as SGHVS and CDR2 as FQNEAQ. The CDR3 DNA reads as TGTGCCAGCAGCCCACCTCCACGTTCGGGCTACGAGCAGTACTTC. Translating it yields CASSPPPRSGYEQYF.

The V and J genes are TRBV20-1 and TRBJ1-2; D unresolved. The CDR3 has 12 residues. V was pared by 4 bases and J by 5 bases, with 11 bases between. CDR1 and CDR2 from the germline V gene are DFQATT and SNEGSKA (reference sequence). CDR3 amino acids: CSAKELVYGYTF. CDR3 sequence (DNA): TGCAGTGCTAAAGAGCTAGTATATGGCTACACCTTC.

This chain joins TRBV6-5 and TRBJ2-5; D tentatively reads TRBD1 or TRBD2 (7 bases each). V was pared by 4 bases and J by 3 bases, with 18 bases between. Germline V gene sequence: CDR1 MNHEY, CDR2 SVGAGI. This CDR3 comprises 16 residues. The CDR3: CASSFTGEGQEETQYF. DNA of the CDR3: TGTGCCAGCAGTTTCACAGGGGAGGGGCAAGAAGAGACCCAGTACTTC.

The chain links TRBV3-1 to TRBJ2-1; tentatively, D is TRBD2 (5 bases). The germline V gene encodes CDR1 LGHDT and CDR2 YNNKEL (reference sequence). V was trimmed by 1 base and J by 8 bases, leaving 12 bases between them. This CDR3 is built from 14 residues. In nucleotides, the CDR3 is TGTGCCAGCAGCCAAGGGGTCGGGATAGATGAGCAGTTCTTC. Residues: CASSQGVGIDEQFF.

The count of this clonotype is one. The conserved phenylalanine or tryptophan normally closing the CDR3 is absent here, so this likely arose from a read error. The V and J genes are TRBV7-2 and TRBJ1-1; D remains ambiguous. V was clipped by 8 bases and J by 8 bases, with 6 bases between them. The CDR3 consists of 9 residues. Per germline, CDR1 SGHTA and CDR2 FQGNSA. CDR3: CASGWEAFS. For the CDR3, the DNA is TGTGCCAGCGGATGGGAAGCTTTCTCT.

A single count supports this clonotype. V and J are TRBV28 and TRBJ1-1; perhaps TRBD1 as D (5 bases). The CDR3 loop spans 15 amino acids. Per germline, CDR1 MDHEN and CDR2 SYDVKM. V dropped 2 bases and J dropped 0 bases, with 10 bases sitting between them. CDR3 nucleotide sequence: TGTGCCAGCAGTTTAGCGGTAGGGGTGAACACTGAAGCTTTCTTT. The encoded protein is CASSLAVGVNTEAFF. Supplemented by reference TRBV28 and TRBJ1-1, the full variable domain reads DVKVTQSSRYLVKRTGEKVFLECVQDMDHENMFWYRQDPGLGLRLIYFSYDVKMKEKGDIPEGYSVSREKKERFSLILESASTNQTSMYLCASSLAVGVNTEAFFGQGTRLTVV.

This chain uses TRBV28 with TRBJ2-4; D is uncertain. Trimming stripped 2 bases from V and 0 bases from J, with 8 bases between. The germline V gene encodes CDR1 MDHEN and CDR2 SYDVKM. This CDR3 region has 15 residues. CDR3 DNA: TGTGCCAGCAGTTTAGTTAAGATAGCCAAAAACATTCAGTACTTC. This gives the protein CASSLVKIAKNIQYF.

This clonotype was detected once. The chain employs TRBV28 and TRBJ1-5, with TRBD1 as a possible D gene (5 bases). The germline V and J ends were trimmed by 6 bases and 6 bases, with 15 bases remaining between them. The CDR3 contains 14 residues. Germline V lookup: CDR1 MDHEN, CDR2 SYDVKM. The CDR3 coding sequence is TGTGCCAGCAGCCACAGGCAAATGGGTCAGCCCCAGCATTTT. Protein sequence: CASSHRQMGQPQHF.

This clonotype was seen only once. The CDR3 nucleotides read TGTGCCAGCAGCCTCGGGACAGCACCTAATGAAAAACTGTTTTTT. Amino acids: CASSLGTAPNEKLFF. This sequence joins TRBV7-9 and TRBJ1-4, with TRBD1 matching 7 bases. Germline CDR1 reads SEHNR; CDR2 reads FQNEAQ (reference sequence). The CDR3 spans 15 residues. Germline trimming cut 5 bases from V and 3 bases from J; bases unmatched to any gene: 6.